Each of the 7 T cell receptor beta chains below was sequenced from the same sample in a study of T cell responses to AZD1222 COVID-19 vaccine. Only in-frame clones appear in the TCRdb table, and some are missing; sequencing was by immunoSEQ multiplex PCR. This sample yields approximately 150,000 clones, of which 85% to 95% are seen a single time; 4% to 5.5% belongs to the top ten. The input for sequencing was peripheral blood, taken on day 0 of AZD1222 vaccination. The origin of the receptors is an adult in good health.

In this sample, this clone turned up a few times. The gene calls are TRBV19 and TRBJ2-1; 7 bases line up with TRBD1. Trimming took 7 bases from V and 6 from J; bases not matched to a gene: 15. The CDR3 covers 16 residues. Germline V gives CDR1 LNHDA, CDR2 SQIVND (reference sequence). The CDR3 bases are TGTGCCAGTATCAAAAGGCGAGGGGGCGATTCCAATGAGCAGTTCTTC. Protein: CASIKRRGGDSNEQFF.

The chain is built from TRBV6-5 and TRBJ1-5; D is possibly TRBD1 (6 bases). V was clipped by 8 bases and J by 5 bases, with 13 bases between them. The CDR3 is 13 residues long. Germline loops: CDR1 MNHEY, CDR2 SVGAGI. The CDR3, as DNA: TGTGCCAGCTCCCTCCAGGGGTATCAGCCCCAGCATTTT. Translation gives CASSLQGYQPQHF.

The chain recombines TRBV5-6 with TRBJ1-2; no reliable D call. Germline CDR1 is SGHDT and CDR2 is YYEEEE. Between the trimmed V and J ends, which lost 0 bases and 12 bases, there was a span of 9 bases. There are 11 residues in the CDR3. Here the CDR3 reads CASSLVGVDTF. CDR3 nucleotides: TGTGCCAGCAGCTTGGTCGGGGTGGACACCTTC. The whole variable domain, filled in from reference TRBV5-6 and TRBJ1-2, reads DAGVTQSPTHLIKTRGQQVTLRCSPKSGHDTVSWYQQALGQGPQFIFQYYEEEERQRGNFPDRFSGHQFPNYSSELNVNALLLGDSALYLCASSLVGVDTFGSGTRLTVV.

J is TRBJ2-3 and V is TRBV14; 9 bases are a match to TRBD2. Germline V gene lookup returns CDR1 SGHDN and CDR2 FVKESK. After removal of 4 bases from V and 4 bases from J, the junction contained 3 bases not matched to a gene. This CDR3 comprises 14 residues. Written as DNA, the CDR3 is TGTGCCAGCAGCCTAGCGGGAGCATCAGATACGCAGTATTTT. Its protein product is CASSLAGASDTQYF.

The chain has TRBV4-3 and TRBJ1-3; TRBD1 matches 8 bases. Trimming took 1 base from V and 2 from J; bases not matched to a gene: 1. The CDR3 has 15 residues. The germline CDR1 and CDR2 sequences are LGHNA and YSLEER. The CDR3: CASSQGTGPGNTIYF. The CDR3 DNA is TGCGCCAGCAGCCAAGGGACAGGGCCTGGAAACACCATATATTTT.

CDR3 sequence (DNA): TGCGCCAGCAGCTTGAGGGAGGGGAAAGAGACCCAGTACTTC. The encoded protein is CASSLREGKETQYF. This chain connects TRBV5-1 to TRBJ2-5, with 7 bases aligning to TRBD2. Germline trimming cut 1 base from V and 3 bases from J; bases unmatched to any gene: 3. Germline V CDR1 and CDR2: SGHRS, YFSETQ. This CDR3 is 14 amino acids long.

This clone was detected once. The gene calls are TRBV6-6 and TRBJ1-1; 11 bases map to TRBD1. From germline, CDR1 is MNHNY and CDR2 SVGAGI (reference sequence). V trimming: 2 bases; J trimming: 4 bases; junction bases outside the gene matches: 6. The CDR3 consists of 16 residues. The CDR3 sequence is CASSYGQGAMGTEAFF. The CDR3 bases are TGTGCCAGCAGTTACGGACAGGGGGCAATGGGCACTGAAGCTTTCTTT.